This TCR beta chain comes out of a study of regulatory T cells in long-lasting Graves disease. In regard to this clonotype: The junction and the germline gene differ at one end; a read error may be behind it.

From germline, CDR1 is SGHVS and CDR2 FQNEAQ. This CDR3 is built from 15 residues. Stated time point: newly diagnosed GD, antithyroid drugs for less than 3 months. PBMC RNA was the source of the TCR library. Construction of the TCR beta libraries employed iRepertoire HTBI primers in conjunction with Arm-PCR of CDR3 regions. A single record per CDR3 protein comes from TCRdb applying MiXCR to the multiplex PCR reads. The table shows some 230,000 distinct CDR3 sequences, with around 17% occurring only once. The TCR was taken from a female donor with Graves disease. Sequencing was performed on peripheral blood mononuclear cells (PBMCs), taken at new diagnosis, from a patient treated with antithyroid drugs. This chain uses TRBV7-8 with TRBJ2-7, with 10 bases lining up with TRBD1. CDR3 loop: CASSLAGTGVYEQYF. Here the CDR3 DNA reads TGTGCCAGCAGCCTAGCCGGGACAGGGGTCTACGAGCAGTACTTC.